This is a list of T cell receptor beta chains from one sample in a study of blood T cell repertoires in COVID-19. Sequencing was performed with immunoSEQ multiplex PCR; in TCRdb, only in-frame clones are kept and a portion is missing. Among over 300,000 clones listed, 89% were seen once. Sequencing input: PBMCs or T cells enriched from blood (not recorded which). All receptors derive from a woman aged 40 to 50 who had recovered from COVID-19. The CDR3 runs from the conserved cysteine through the conserved F or W. The D gene is left open where the match is weak. Not all rows give a size; the values are once, few, many and, for expanded clones, a class.

j_gene: TRBJ2-7; d_gene: TRBD1; v_gene: TRBV24-1; abundance: few; CDR3aa: CATSLTGNFYEQYF; CDR3nt: TGTGCCACCAGTCTGACAGGGAATTTCTACGAGCAGTACTTC
j_gene: TRBJ1-1; d_gene: NA; v_gene: TRBV29-1; abundance: few; CDR3aa: CSVEEGGTEAFF; CDR3nt: TGCAGCGTTGAAGAGGGGGGCACTGAAGCTTTCTTT
j_gene: TRBJ2-3; d_gene: NA; v_gene: TRBV14; abundance: NA; CDR3aa: CASSRIDPGVTSTDTQYF; CDR3nt: TGTGCCAGCAGCCGAATCGATCCAGGCGTCACCAGCACAGATACGCAGTATTTT
j_gene: TRBJ2-1; d_gene: NA; v_gene: TRBV2; abundance: NA; CDR3aa: CASTGGGASEQFF; CDR3nt: TGTGCCAGTACCGGAGGGGGGGCGAGTGAGCAGTTCTTC
j_gene: TRBJ2-7; d_gene: NA; v_gene: TRBV19; abundance: NA; CDR3aa: CASSIGIGAYEQYF; CDR3nt: TGTGCCAGTAGTATAGGAATAGGGGCCTACGAGCAGTACTTC
j_gene: TRBJ2-2; d_gene: NA; v_gene: TRBV5-1; abundance: NA; CDR3aa: CASSLGLSNTGELFF; CDR3nt: TGCGCCAGCAGCTTGGGGCTCTCGAACACCGGGGAGCTGTTTTTT
j_gene: TRBJ2-7; d_gene: NA; v_gene: TRBV28; abundance: NA; CDR3aa: CASSPDSYSYEQYF; CDR3nt: TGTGCCAGCAGTCCTGACTCATACTCCTACGAGCAGTACTTC
j_gene: TRBJ2-7; d_gene: NA; v_gene: TRBV10-3; abundance: NA; CDR3aa: CAISIDLRSEQYF; CDR3nt: TGTGCCATCAGCATAGACTTGAGGAGCGAGCAGTACTTC
j_gene: TRBJ1-2; d_gene: TRBD1; v_gene: TRBV29-1; abundance: NA; CDR3aa: CSVGQGNYGYTF; CDR3nt: TGCAGCGTGGGACAGGGAAACTATGGCTACACCTTC
j_gene: TRBJ2-1; d_gene: NA; v_gene: TRBV4-1; abundance: NA; CDR3aa: CASSPSHSLGSYNEQFF; CDR3nt: TGCGCCAGCAGCCCGTCCCATAGCCTGGGCTCCTACAATGAGCAGTTCTTC
j_gene: TRBJ2-1; d_gene: NA; v_gene: TRBV21-1; abundance: NA; CDR3aa: CASSKFGGSSYNEQFF; CDR3nt: TGTGCCAGCAGCAAGTTCGGGGGGAGCTCCTACAATGAGCAGTTCTTC
j_gene: TRBJ2-7; d_gene: NA; v_gene: TRBV30; abundance: NA; CDR3aa: CAWEGGSYEQYF; CDR3nt: TGTGCCTGGGAAGGAGGGTCCTACGAGCAGTACTTC
j_gene: TRBJ1-5; d_gene: TRBD1; v_gene: TRBV5-1; abundance: NA; CDR3aa: CASSSPGTGFNQPQHF; CDR3nt: TGCGCCAGCAGCAGCCCCGGGACAGGGTTCAATCAGCCCCAGCATTTT
j_gene: TRBJ2-2; d_gene: NA; v_gene: TRBV30; abundance: once; CDR3aa: CAWSVPRDKGELFF; CDR3nt: TGTGCCTGGAGTGTACCCAGGGATAAGGGGGAGCTGTTTTTT
j_gene: TRBJ2-7; d_gene: NA; v_gene: TRBV7-6; abundance: NA; CDR3aa: CASSASRGGEQYF; CDR3nt: TGTGCCAGCAGCGCATCTCGTGGAGGCGAGCAGTACTTC
j_gene: TRBJ2-7; d_gene: TRBD2; v_gene: TRBV7-9; abundance: NA; CDR3aa: CASSLGGSGEQYF; CDR3nt: TGTGCCAGCAGCTTAGGCGGGAGCGGCGAGCAGTACTTC
j_gene: TRBJ1-1; d_gene: NA; v_gene: TRBV19; abundance: NA; CDR3aa: CASSISRGTEAFF; CDR3nt: TGTGCCAGTAGTATTAGCCGAGGCACTGAAGCTTTCTTT
j_gene: TRBJ2-2; d_gene: NA; v_gene: TRBV3-1/TRBV3-2; abundance: NA; CDR3aa: CASSRGRPTGTSGELFF; CDR3nt: TGTGCCAGCAGCCGAGGACGCCCAACAGGAACATCCGGGGAGCTGTTTTTT
j_gene: TRBJ2-3; d_gene: NA; v_gene: TRBV7-3; abundance: NA; CDR3aa: CASSSPGRDPPYF; CDR3nt: TGTGCCAGCAGCTCCCCGGGGCGGGACCCCCCGTATTTT
j_gene: TRBJ2-5; d_gene: NA; v_gene: TRBV12-3/TRBV12-4; abundance: NA; CDR3aa: CASRTGTETQYF; CDR3nt: TGTGCCAGCAGAACAGGGACAGAGACCCAGTACTTC
j_gene: TRBJ2-7; d_gene: NA; v_gene: TRBV29-1; abundance: NA; CDR3aa: CSVVGPEGVGEQYF; CDR3nt: TGCAGCGTTGTGGGCCCTGAGGGGGTGGGTGAGCAGTACTTC
j_gene: TRBJ2-2; d_gene: NA; v_gene: TRBV2; abundance: once; CDR3aa: CASSSAGTNTGELFF; CDR3nt: TGTGCCAGCAGTTCCGCAGGAACGAACACCGGGGAGCTGTTTTTT
j_gene: TRBJ2-1; d_gene: NA; v_gene: TRBV9; abundance: once; CDR3aa: CASSEHPRNEQFF; CDR3nt: TGTGCCAGCAGCGAGCATCCTAGAAATGAGCAGTTCTTC
j_gene: TRBJ2-3; d_gene: NA; v_gene: TRBV19; abundance: NA; CDR3aa: CASSIGSGLGTDTQYF; CDR3nt: TGTGCCAGTAGTATAGGGAGCGGGCTGGGCACAGATACGCAGTATTTT
j_gene: TRBJ1-6; d_gene: TRBD1; v_gene: TRBV10-3; abundance: NA; CDR3aa: CAISETRQGNSPLHF; CDR3nt: TGTGCCATCAGTGAGACCCGACAGGGTAATTCACCCCTCCACTTT
j_gene: TRBJ2-2; d_gene: TRBD2; v_gene: TRBV19; abundance: NA; CDR3aa: CASRGGTSPAGELFF; CDR3nt: TGTGCCAGTAGGGGGGGGACTAGCCCCGCCGGGGAGCTGTTTTTT